This passage covers 21 T cell receptor beta chains from one sample sequenced in a study of T cells after yellow fever vaccination. TCRdb processed the 5' RACE reads anew with MiXCR; each CDR3 protein has one entry. The repertoire consists of 150,000 to 200,000 distinct CDR3 sequences, with almost 7% occurring once and the leading ten covering more than 2.5%. Sequencing used CD4+ T cells sorted from PBMCs, obtained less than 6 days after the first yellow fever vaccination. These receptors were collected from a man between 18 and 35 years old who received the YFV17D yellow fever vaccine.

This clonotype has a handful of counts. Here the CDR3 DNA reads TGTGCCACCAGCGGTTGGGAAACTAGCGACTCAGAGACCCAGTACTTC. Translation: CATSGWETSDSETQYF. The genes are TRBV15 and TRBJ2-5; 7 bases fit TRBD2. V trimming: 5 bases; J trimming: 4 bases; junction bases outside the gene matches: 13. Germline CDR1 is LNHNV and CDR2 is YYDKDF (reference sequence). CDR3 length: 16 residues.

The genes are TRBV13 and TRBJ1-3; 7 bases fit TRBD1. Germline loops: CDR1 PRHDT, CDR2 FYEKMQ (reference sequence). Trimming cost V 5 bases and J 0 bases; bases outside gene matches: 7. The CDR3 extends over 16 amino acids. Here the CDR3 DNA reads TGTGCCAGCAGCCGCCGGGACAGCGCCTCTGGAAACACCATATATTTT. Protein: CASSRRDSASGNTIYF.

The V and J genes are TRBV6-2 or TRBV6-3 and TRBJ2-7; D gene ambiguous. Germline CDR1 and CDR2: MNHEY and SVGEGT. Between the trimmed V and J ends, which lost 2 bases and 4 bases, there was a span of 3 bases. This CDR3 spans 11 amino acids. The CDR3 here is CASSYRYEQYV. CDR3 DNA: TGTGCCAGCAGTTACCGATACGAGCAGTACGTC.

The chain has TRBV2 and TRBJ2-1, with unresolved D. The CDR3 covers 14 residues. Trimming removed 7 bases from V and 0 bases from J, with 10 bases in between. Germline CDR1 SNHLY, CDR2 FYNNEI. CDR3 coding DNA: TGTGCCAGCATGGTGACGATCTCCTACAATGAGCAGTTCTTC. Protein product: CASMVTISYNEQFF.

This clonotype was seen many times. CDR3 nucleotides: TGTGCCAGCAGCTTATGGCTAGCGGGGGGAGAGACCCAGTACTTC. Translated: CASSLWLAGGETQYF. V gene TRBV7-2 combines with J gene TRBJ2-5, with 11 bases aligning to TRBD2. With 2 bases clipped from V and 4 bases from J, the junction kept 3 bases outside the gene matches. The germline CDR1 and CDR2 sequences are SGHTA and FQGNSA. The length of the CDR3 is 15 residues. The whole variable domain, remainder taken from reference TRBV7-2 and TRBJ2-5, is GAGVSQSPSNKVTEKGKDVELRCDPISGHTALYWYRQSLGQGLEFLIYFQGNSAPDKSGLPSDRFSAERTGGSVSTLTIQRTQQEDSAVYLCASSLWLAGGETQYFGPGTRLLVL.

V is TRBV4-1 and J is TRBJ1-2, with 7 bases aligning to TRBD1. Germline lookup yields CDR1 MGHRA and CDR2 YSYEKL. The CDR3 loop spans 14 amino acids. After removal of 5 bases from V and 2 bases from J, the junction contained 5 bases not matched to a gene. CDR3 bases: TGCGCCAGCAGCGTCCGGGACAGCAACTATGGCTACACCTTC. It encodes CASSVRDSNYGYTF.

This rearrangement joins TRBV24-1 to TRBJ2-2, with a tentative D call TRBD1 (6 bases). Germline V CDR1 and CDR2: KGHDR, SFDVKD. The CDR3 is made up of 17 amino acids. Trimming shortened V by 4 bases and J by 8 bases, and 22 bases separated the two germline ends. This CDR3 reads CATSDQTGTPGRGELFF. Written as DNA, the CDR3 is TGTGCCACCAGTGACCAGACCGGGACACCGGGACGGGGGGAGCTGTTTTTT.

This clonotype has just a few counts. J is TRBJ1-5 and V is TRBV6-6; D unclear. The CDR3 extends over 12 amino acids. V gave up 3 bases and J gave up 10 bases, with 10 bases separating them. In germline, CDR1 is MNHNY, CDR2 SVGAGI (reference sequence). The CDR3 DNA is TGTGCCAGCAGTTATCCCTTGTACCCCCAGCATTTT. It translates to CASSYPLYPQHF.

The genes are TRBV18 and TRBJ2-1; D call uncertain. V lost 0 bases, J lost 1 base, and 1 base lay in between. Germline V gives CDR1 KGHSH, CDR2 LQKENI. CDR3 length: 13 amino acids. CDR3 loop: CASSPPSYNEQFF. The CDR3, as DNA: TGTGCCAGCTCACCACCATCCTACAATGAGCAGTTCTTC.

At least ten counts were recorded for this clonotype. The CDR3 region is CAISDQQSIPYGYTF. DNA of the CDR3: TGTGCCATCAGTGATCAACAGAGCATTCCCTATGGCTACACCTTC. The V and J genes are TRBV10-3 and TRBJ1-2; D is unclear. Germline V gene sequence: CDR1 ENHRY, CDR2 SYGVKD. Trimming shortened V by 3 bases and J by 4 bases, and 15 bases separated the two germline ends. This CDR3 spans 15 amino acids.

This clonotype occurred many times. The chain has TRBV5-1 and TRBJ1-6; TRBD1 aligns across 7 bases. The germline V gene encodes CDR1 SGHRS and CDR2 YFSETQ. The length of the CDR3 is 15 residues. V lost 3 bases to trimming and J lost 5 bases; unmatched junction nucleotides: 5. CDR3: CASSSGTVDNSPLHF. The CDR3 DNA follows: TGCGCCAGCAGCTCAGGGACAGTAGATAATTCACCCCTCCACTTT. The full variable domain, in which reference TRBV5-1 and TRBJ1-6 provide the parts outside the CDR3, is KAGVTQTPRYLIKTRGQQVTLSCSPISGHRSVSWYQQTPGQGLQFLFEYFSETQRNKGNFPGRFSGRQFSNSRSEMNVSTLELGDSALYLCASSSGTVDNSPLHFGNGTRLTVT.

Concerning this clonotype itself: A much larger clone lies a single base off, so this may be a read error. The chain employs TRBV9 and TRBJ2-3; 10 bases fit TRBD2. The CDR3 length is 14 residues. Germline V gene data show CDR1 as SGDLS and CDR2 as YYNGEE. V gave up 4 bases and J gave up 6 bases; unmatched junction bases: 5. DNA for the CDR3: TGTGCCAGCAGCTCCTCGACTAGCGGGGATACGCAGTATTTT. Translated: CASSSSTSGDTQYF.

This clonotype showed up many times. The chain links TRBV20-1 to TRBJ1-1; D is perhaps TRBD1 (6 bases). The germline V gene encodes CDR1 DFQATT and CDR2 SNEGSKA (reference sequence). The CDR3 contains 12 residues. V gave up 3 bases and J gave up 8 bases, with 13 bases separating them. The CDR3 region is CSASRGGIEAFF. In DNA, the CDR3 is TGCAGTGCTAGCCGAGGGGGGATAGAAGCTTTCTTT.

CDR3 DNA sequence: TGTGCCAGTAGTTATCTGGTGGGCAACACTAACAATTCACCCCTCCACTTT. This encodes CASSYLVGNTNNSPLHF. The chain recombines TRBV19 with TRBJ1-6; no clear D gene. The germline V gene has CDR1 LNHDA and CDR2 SQIVND (reference sequence). The CDR3 runs 17 residues. Deletions cut 5 bases from V and 7 bases from J, with 21 bases between. Full variable domain (outside the CDR3, taken from reference TRBV19 and TRBJ1-6): DGGITQSPKYLFRKEGQNVTLSCEQNLNHDAMYWYRQDPGQGLRLIYYSQIVNDFQKGDIAEGYSVSREKKESFPLTVTSAQKNPTAFYLCASSYLVGNTNNSPLHFGNGTRLTVT.

This clonotype was seen only a few times. The rearrangement links TRBV4-2 to TRBJ2-7; tentatively, D is TRBD1 (6 bases). The germline V gene encodes CDR1 LGHNA and CDR2 YNFKEQ. The CDR3 has 13 amino acids. The V end lost 1 base, the J end lost 6 bases, and 10 bases lay between the germline ends. The CDR3 loop reads CASSQADRFEQYF. The CDR3 DNA reads TGTGCCAGCAGCCAAGCCGACAGGTTCGAGCAGTACTTC.

In this sample, this clonotype turned up many times. The genes are TRBV7-2 and TRBJ2-5; D not certain. The CDR3 spans 15 residues. The ends were cut back, 1 base at V and 0 bases at J, with 9 bases in the middle. CDR1 and CDR2 from the germline V gene are SGHTA and FQGNSA. The CDR3 coding sequence is TGTGCCAGCAGCTTAGGAAGTATCTACCAAGAGACCCAGTACTTC. It codes for CASSLGSIYQETQYF.

The gene calls are TRBV9 and TRBJ2-7; no firm D call. This CDR3 comprises 10 residues. V lost 3 bases, J lost 7 bases, and 5 bases lay in between. Germline V gives CDR1 SGDLS, CDR2 YYNGEE. This CDR3 reads CASSDSEQYV. Written as DNA, the CDR3 is TGTGCCAGCAGCGATTCTGAGCAGTACGTC.

V is TRBV19 and J is TRBJ2-3; D tentatively fits TRBD1 or TRBD2 (6 bases each). Trimming stripped 1 base from V and 6 bases from J, with 17 bases between. There are 16 residues in the CDR3. Germline V lookup: CDR1 LNHDA, CDR2 SQIVND (reference sequence). In DNA form, the CDR3 reads TGTGCCAGTAGTATAGCGGGGCCTAGGAGGGGGGATACGCAGTATTTT. Its protein product is CASSIAGPRRGDTQYF.

This clonotype was found a few times. This chain uses TRBV4-1 with TRBJ2-6, with TRBD2 as a possible D gene (5 bases). Germline CDR1 and CDR2: MGHRA and YSYEKL. The V end lost 4 bases, the J end lost 0 bases, and 25 bases lay between the germline ends. CDR3 length equals 21 residues. The CDR3 spells CASSPHAGRNYLYSGANVLTF. The CDR3 bases are TGCGCCAGCAGCCCCCACGCGGGCCGTAATTATTTATACTCTGGGGCCAACGTCCTGACTTTC.

This clonotype was detected only a few times. The V call is TRBV5-1, the J call TRBJ1-1; 7 bases map to TRBD1. Trimming cost V 4 bases and J 2 bases; bases outside gene matches: 8. The CDR3 is made up of 15 amino acids. In germline, CDR1 is SGHRS, CDR2 YFSETQ. For the CDR3, the DNA is TGCGCCAGCAGCCAACAGGGGACAGTAAACACTGAAGCTTTCTTT. This sequence encodes CASSQQGTVNTEAFF.

This clonotype was recorded many times. The chain couples TRBV10-3 to TRBJ1-5, with D uncertain. V gave up 4 bases and J gave up 5 bases, with 6 bases separating them. This CDR3 contains 12 residues. The germline CDR1 and CDR2 sequences are ENHRY and SYGVKD. The CDR3 nucleotides are TGTGCCATCAGTGCCGGTGATCAGCCCCAGCATTTT. Translation gives CAISAGDQPQHF.